Below, 10 T cell receptor beta chains from the same sample are listed, as sequenced in a study of PD-1 blockade in classical Hodgkin lymphoma. Every patient relapsed after autologous stem cell transplantation, and brentuximab vedotin exposure varied. Profiling relied on immunoSEQ multiplex PCR, and the TCRdb table lists in-frame clones only, not all of them. The data hold fewer than 30,000 clones, with 70% to 90% observed a single time. Sequenced here: peripheral blood mononuclear cells (PBMCs), sampled before the second cycle of nivolumab. Receptor source: a human donor with classical Hodgkin lymphoma.

The V gene is TRBV18, the J gene TRBJ1-1; possible D gene TRBD1, 5 bases. Germline CDR1 and CDR2: KGHSH and LQKENI. There are 13 residues in the CDR3. V gave up 6 bases and J gave up 10 bases, with 18 bases separating them. This CDR3 is CASSQGLRRGAFF. The DNA of the CDR3 is TGTGCCAGCTCTCAGGGTCTCCGGCGGGGAGCTTTCTTT.

This chain links TRBV19 with TRBJ1-5; the D gene is possibly TRBD1 (5 bases). Germline loops: CDR1 LNHDA, CDR2 SQIVND (reference sequence). This CDR3 spans 13 amino acids. The V gene lost 3 bases and the J gene lost 7 bases, with 10 bases spanning the gap. The DNA of the CDR3 is TGTGCCAGTAGTATCGGGAGGGGACAGCCCCAGCATTTT. Its protein is CASSIGRGQPQHF. Full variable domain (rest looked up from reference TRBV19 and TRBJ1-5): DGGITQSPKYLFRKEGQNVTLSCEQNLNHDAMYWYRQDPGQGLRLIYYSQIVNDFQKGDIAEGYSVSREKKESFPLTVTSAQKNPTAFYLCASSIGRGQPQHFGDGTRLSIL.

The chain employs TRBV5-1 and TRBJ1-3; 7 nucleotides align to TRBD1. The CDR3 is made up of 16 amino acids. V trimming: 0 bases; J trimming: 0 bases; junction bases outside the gene matches: 3. The germline CDR1 and CDR2 sequences are SGHRS and YFSETQ. CDR3 in amino acids: CASSLAGTDSGNTIYF. The CDR3 DNA reads as TGCGCCAGCAGCTTGGCAGGGACAGACTCTGGAAACACCATATATTTT.

The chain recombines TRBV5-1 with TRBJ1-2; a weak D match, TRBD1 (5 bases). The CDR3 is made up of 13 amino acids. The V and J ends lost 0 bases and 4 bases respectively, with 7 bases between them. CDR1 is SGHRS, CDR2 YFSETQ, per germline. CDR3 amino acids: CASSLGGAYGYTF. CDR3 DNA sequence: TGCGCCAGCAGCTTGGGGGGCGCCTATGGCTACACCTTC.

The chain couples TRBV7-2 to TRBJ2-1; 10 bases are shared with TRBD1. The CDR3 loop spans 18 amino acids. Trimming cost V 6 bases and J 6 bases; bases outside gene matches: 17. Germline V gives CDR1 SGHTA, CDR2 FQGNSA. In DNA form, the CDR3 reads TGTGCCAGCAGAAAAGCGGTAGGGTTGACAGGGGGCTTCAATGAGCAGTTCTTC. Protein sequence: CASRKAVGLTGGFNEQFF.

The chain employs TRBV25-1 and TRBJ2-1; D might be TRBD1 (5 bases). Trimming stripped 2 bases from V and 0 bases from J, with 8 bases between. The CDR3 spans 15 residues. The germline gives CDR1 MGHDK, CDR2 SYGVNS. CDR3 residues: CASSETGHSYNEQFF. The CDR3 coding sequence is TGTGCCAGCAGTGAAACTGGACACTCCTACAATGAGCAGTTCTTC.

The chain couples TRBV7-9 to TRBJ1-1; a weak D match, TRBD1 (6 bases). The germline gives CDR1 SEHNR, CDR2 FQNEAQ (reference sequence). V lost 5 bases and J lost 1, with 14 bases in between. This CDR3 contains 15 residues. In DNA, the CDR3 is TGTGCCAGCAGCCCCTGGGGACAAACGAACACTGAAGCTTTCTTT. Its translation: CASSPWGQTNTEAFF. The whole variable domain, remainder taken from reference TRBV7-9 and TRBJ1-1, is DTGVSQNPRHKITKRGQNVTFRCDPISEHNRLYWYRQTLGQGPEFLTYFQNEAQLEKSRLLSDRFSAERPKGSFSTLEIQRTEQGDSAMYLCASSPWGQTNTEAFFGQGTRLTVV.

The chain has TRBV30 and TRBJ2-7; D is unresolved. This CDR3 is built from 13 residues. Germline V CDR1 and CDR2: GTSNPN, SVGIG (reference sequence). V lost 0 bases and J 2 bases, leaving 8 bases between the germline ends. CDR3 amino acids: CAWSVSRPYEQYF. As DNA, the CDR3 is TGTGCCTGGAGTGTATCCAGACCCTACGAGCAGTACTTC.

The chain carries TRBV7-9 and TRBJ1-5; D unresolved. Between the trimmed V and J ends, which lost 1 base and 0 bases, there was a span of 4 bases. The CDR3 sequence is 14 residues long. CDR1 is SEHNR, CDR2 FQNEAQ, per germline (reference sequence). This CDR3 is CASSLGYSNQPQHF. In DNA, the CDR3 is TGTGCCAGCAGCTTAGGGTATAGCAATCAGCCCCAGCATTTT.

The chain uses TRBV2 and TRBJ1-3, with 7 bases that match TRBD1. Germline values: CDR1 SNHLY, CDR2 FYNNEI. Trimming took 4 bases from V and 0 from J; bases not matched to a gene: 6. This CDR3 spans 16 amino acids. In DNA, the CDR3 is TGTGCCAGCAGTGTTACCGGGACAGTCTCTGGAAACACCATATATTTT. This gives the protein CASSVTGTVSGNTIYF.